Listed here is a single T cell receptor (beta chain). Trimming pared 5 bases from V and 0 bases from J, leaving 8 bases between. This CDR3 is 14 amino acids long. Per the germline V gene, CDR1 is SNHLY and CDR2 is FYNNEI. Regarding time point: newly diagnosed GD, antithyroid drugs for less than 3 months. From RNA extracted from PBMCs, the TCR library was made. A peripheral blood sample, around 8.5 milliliters in volume, was drawn into EDTA tubes. The sample belongs to a study of regulatory T cells in long-lasting Graves disease. Building the TCR beta libraries relied on iRepertoire HTBI primers, and CDR3 regions underwent Arm-PCR. TCRdb passed the multiplex PCR reads through MiXCR, listing each CDR3 protein once. This table has under 450,000 distinct CDR3 sequences, 12% appearing once. The data also belong to a second study, concerning T cells in Graves' hyperthyroidism and ophthalmopathy.

This specimen was peripheral blood mononuclear cells (PBMCs), taken at new diagnosis, from a patient treated with antithyroid drugs. The J gene is TRBJ1-3, the V gene TRBV2, with D possibly being TRBD1 (5 bases). The TCR was taken from a woman aged 18-29 years with Graves disease. CDR3 protein: CASSHRLSGNTIYF. The CDR3 DNA reads TGTGCCAGCAGTCACAGGCTCTCTGGAAACACCATATATTTT.